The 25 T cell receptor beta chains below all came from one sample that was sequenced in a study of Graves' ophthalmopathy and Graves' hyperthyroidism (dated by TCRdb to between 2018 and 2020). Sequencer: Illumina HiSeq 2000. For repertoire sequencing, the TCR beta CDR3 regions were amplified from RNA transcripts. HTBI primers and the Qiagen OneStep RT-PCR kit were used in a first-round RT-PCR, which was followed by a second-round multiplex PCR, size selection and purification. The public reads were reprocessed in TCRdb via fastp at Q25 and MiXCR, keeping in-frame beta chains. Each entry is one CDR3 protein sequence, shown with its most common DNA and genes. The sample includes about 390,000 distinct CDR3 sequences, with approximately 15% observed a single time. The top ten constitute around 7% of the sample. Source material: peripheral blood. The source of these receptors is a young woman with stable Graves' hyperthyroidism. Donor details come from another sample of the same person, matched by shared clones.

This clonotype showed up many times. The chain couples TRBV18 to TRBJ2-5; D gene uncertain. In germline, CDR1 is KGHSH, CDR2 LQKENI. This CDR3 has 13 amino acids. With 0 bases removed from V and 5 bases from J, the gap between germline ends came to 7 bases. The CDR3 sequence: CASSPPTAETQYF. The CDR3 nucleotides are TGTGCCAGCTCACCACCGACCGCGGAGACCCAGTACTTC.

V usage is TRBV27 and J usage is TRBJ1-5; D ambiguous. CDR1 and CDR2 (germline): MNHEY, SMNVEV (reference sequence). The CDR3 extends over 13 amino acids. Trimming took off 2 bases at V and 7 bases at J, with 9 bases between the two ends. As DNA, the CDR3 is TGTGCCAGCAGTTTACTCGGGCGCCAGCCCCAGCATTTT. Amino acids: CASSLLGRQPQHF.

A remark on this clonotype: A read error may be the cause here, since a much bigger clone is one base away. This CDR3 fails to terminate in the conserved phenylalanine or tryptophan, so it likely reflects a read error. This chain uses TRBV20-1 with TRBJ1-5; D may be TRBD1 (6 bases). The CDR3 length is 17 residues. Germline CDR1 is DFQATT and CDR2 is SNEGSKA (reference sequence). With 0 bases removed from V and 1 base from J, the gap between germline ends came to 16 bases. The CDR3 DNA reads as TGCAGTGCTAGAGATGCCCTTAGACAGGCCAGCAATCAGCCCCAGCATTTA. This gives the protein CSARDALRQASNQPQHL.

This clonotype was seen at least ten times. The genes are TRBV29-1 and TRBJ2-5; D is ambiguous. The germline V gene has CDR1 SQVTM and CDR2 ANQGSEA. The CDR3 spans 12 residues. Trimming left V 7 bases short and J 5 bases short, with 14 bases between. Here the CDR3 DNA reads TGCAGCGCCCTGGTGGGTGAGGAGACCCAGTACTTC. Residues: CSALVGEETQYF.

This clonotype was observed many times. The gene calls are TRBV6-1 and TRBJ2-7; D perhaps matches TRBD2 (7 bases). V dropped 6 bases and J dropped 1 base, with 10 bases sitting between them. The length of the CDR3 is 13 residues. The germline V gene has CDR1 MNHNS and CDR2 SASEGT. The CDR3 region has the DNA TGTGCCAGCAGGGAGGGGGGGTCCTACGAGCAGTACTTC. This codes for CASREGGSYEQYF.

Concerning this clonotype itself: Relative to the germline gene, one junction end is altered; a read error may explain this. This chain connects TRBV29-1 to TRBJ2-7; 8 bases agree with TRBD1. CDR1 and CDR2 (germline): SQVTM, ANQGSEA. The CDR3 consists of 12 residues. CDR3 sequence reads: CSVRTGYYDQYF. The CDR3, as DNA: TGCAGCGTTCGGACAGGGTACTACGATCAGTACTTC.

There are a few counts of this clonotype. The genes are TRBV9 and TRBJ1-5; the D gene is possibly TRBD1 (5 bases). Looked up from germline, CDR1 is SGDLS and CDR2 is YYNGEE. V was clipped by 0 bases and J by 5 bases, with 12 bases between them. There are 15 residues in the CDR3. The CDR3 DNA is TGTGCCAGCAGCGTAGGGGCAGGGCAGGATCAGCCCCAGCATTTT. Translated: CASSVGAGQDQPQHF.

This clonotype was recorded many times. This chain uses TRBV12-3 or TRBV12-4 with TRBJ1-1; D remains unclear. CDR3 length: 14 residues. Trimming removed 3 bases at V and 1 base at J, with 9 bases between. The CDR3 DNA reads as TGTGCCAGCAGTTTTACCGTTCCGAACACTGAAGCTTTCTTT. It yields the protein CASSFTVPNTEAFF.

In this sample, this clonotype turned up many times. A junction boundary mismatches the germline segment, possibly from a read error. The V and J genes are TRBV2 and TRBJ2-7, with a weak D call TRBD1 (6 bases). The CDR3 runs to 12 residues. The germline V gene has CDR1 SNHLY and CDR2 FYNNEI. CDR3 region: CASGDRRYEQYF. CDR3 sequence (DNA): TGTGCCAGCGGTGACAGGCGGTACGAGCAGTACTTC.

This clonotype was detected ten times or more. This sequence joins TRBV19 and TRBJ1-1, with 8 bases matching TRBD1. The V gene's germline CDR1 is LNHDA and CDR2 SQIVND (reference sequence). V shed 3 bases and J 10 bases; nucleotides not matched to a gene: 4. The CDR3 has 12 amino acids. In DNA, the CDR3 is TGTGCCAGTAGTATCAGGGGGCGAGGAGCTTTCTTT. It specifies CASSIRGRGAFF. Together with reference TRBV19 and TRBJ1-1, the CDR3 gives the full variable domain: DGGITQSPKYLFRKEGQNVTLSCEQNLNHDAMYWYRQDPGQGLRLIYYSQIVNDFQKGDIAEGYSVSREKKESFPLTVTSAQKNPTAFYLCASSIRGRGAFFGQGTRLTVV.

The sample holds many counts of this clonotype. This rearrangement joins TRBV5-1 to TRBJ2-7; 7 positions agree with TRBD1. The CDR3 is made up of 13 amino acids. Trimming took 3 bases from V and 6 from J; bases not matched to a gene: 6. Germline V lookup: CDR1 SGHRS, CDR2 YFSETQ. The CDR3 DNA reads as TGCGCCAGCAGCTATGACAGGGTGGGCGAGCAGTACTTC. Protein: CASSYDRVGEQYF.

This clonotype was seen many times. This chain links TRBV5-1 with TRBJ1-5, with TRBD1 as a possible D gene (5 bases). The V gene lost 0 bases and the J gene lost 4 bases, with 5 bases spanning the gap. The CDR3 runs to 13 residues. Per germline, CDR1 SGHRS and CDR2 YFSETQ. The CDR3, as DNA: TGCGCCAGCAGCTTGGGACAGAATCAGCCCCAGCATTTT. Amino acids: CASSLGQNQPQHF.

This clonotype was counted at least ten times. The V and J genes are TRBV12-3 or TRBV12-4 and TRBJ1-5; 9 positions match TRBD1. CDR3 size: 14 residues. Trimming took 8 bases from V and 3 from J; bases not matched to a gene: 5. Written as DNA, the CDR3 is TGTGCCAGCGGTGGGACAGGGTACAATCAGCCCCAGCATTTT. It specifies CASGGTGYNQPQHF.

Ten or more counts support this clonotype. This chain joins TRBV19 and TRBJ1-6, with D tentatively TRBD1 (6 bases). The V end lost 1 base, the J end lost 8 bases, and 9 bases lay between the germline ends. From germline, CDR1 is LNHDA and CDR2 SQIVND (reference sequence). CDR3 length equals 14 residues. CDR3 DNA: TGTGCCAGTAGTATAGGGGACAAGGATTCACCCCTCCACTTT. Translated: CASSIGDKDSPLHF.

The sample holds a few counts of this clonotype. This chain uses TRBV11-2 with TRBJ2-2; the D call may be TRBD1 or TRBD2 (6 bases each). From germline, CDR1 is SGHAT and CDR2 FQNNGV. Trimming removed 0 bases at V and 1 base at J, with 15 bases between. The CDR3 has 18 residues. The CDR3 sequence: CASSLDRGGSGNTGELFF. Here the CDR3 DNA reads TGTGCCAGCAGCTTAGATCGAGGGGGGTCAGGGAACACCGGGGAGCTGTTTTTT.

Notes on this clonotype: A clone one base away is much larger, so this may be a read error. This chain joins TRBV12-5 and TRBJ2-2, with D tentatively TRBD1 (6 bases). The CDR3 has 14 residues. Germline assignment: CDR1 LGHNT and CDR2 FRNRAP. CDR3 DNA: TGTGCTAGTGGTTTGATACAGGGCACCGGGGAGCTGTGTTTT. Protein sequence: CASGLIQGTGELCF.

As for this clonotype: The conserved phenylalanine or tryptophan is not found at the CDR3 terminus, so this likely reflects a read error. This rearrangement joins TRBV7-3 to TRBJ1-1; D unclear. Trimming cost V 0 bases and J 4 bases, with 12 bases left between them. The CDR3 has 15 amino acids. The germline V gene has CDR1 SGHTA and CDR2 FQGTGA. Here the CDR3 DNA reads TGTGCCAGCAGCTTAACTGACGCCAGAGTCACTGAAGCTTTCTAT. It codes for CASSLTDARVTEAFY.

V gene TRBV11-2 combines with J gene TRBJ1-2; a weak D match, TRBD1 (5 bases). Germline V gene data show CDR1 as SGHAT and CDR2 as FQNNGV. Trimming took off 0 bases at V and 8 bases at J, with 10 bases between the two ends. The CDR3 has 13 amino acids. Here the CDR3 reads CASSLELGGGYTF. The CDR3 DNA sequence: TGTGCCAGCAGCTTAGAATTGGGGGGAGGCTACACCTTC.

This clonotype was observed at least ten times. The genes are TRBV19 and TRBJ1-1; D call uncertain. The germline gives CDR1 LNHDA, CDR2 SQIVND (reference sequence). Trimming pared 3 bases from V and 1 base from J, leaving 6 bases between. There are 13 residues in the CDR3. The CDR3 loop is CASSMWGNTEAFF. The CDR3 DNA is TGTGCCAGTAGTATGTGGGGGAACACTGAAGCTTTCTTT.

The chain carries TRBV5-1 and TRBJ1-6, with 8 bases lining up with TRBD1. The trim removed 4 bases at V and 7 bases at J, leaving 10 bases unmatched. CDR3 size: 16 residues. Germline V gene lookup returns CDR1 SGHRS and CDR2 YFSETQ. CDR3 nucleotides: TGCGCCAGCAGCAACGGACAGGGTTTTTCCAATTCACCCCTCCACTTT. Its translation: CASSNGQGFSNSPLHF. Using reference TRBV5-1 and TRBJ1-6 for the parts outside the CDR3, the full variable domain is KAGVTQTPRYLIKTRGQQVTLSCSPISGHRSVSWYQQTPGQGLQFLFEYFSETQRNKGNFPGRFSGRQFSNSRSEMNVSTLELGDSALYLCASSNGQGFSNSPLHFGNGTRLTVT.

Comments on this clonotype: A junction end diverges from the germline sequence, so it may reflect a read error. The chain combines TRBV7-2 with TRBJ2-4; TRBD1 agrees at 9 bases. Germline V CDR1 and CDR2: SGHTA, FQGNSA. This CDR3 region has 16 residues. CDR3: CASSPQGARVKNIKYF. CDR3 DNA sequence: TGTGCCAGCAGCCCACAGGGGGCGCGGGTCAAAAACATTAAGTACTTC.

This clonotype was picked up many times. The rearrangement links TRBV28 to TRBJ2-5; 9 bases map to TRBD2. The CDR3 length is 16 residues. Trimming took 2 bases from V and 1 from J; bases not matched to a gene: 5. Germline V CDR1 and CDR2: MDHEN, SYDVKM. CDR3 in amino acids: CASSLATAGGQETQYF. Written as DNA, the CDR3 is TGTGCCAGCAGTTTAGCCACAGCGGGGGGCCAAGAGACCCAGTACTTC.

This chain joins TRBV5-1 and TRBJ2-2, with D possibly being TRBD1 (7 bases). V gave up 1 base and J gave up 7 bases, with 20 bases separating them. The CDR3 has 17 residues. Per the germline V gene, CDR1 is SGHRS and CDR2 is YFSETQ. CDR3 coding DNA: TGCGCCAGCAGCTTGCTGTCGGAGGGGGCGATGCTCGGGGAGCTGTTTTTT. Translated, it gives CASSLLSEGAMLGELFF.

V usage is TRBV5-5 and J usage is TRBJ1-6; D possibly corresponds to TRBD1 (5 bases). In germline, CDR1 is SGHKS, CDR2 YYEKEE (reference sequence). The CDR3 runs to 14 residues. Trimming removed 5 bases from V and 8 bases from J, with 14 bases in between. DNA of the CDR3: TGTGCCAGCAGACAGGACTTAAACGATTCACCCCTCCACTTT. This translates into CASRQDLNDSPLHF.

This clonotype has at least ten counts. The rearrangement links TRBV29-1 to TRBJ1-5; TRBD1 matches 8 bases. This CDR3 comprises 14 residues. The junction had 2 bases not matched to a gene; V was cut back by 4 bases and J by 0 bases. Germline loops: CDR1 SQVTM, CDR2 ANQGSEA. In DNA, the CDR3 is TGCAGCGTTGGGACAGGGAATAGCAATCAGCCCCAGCATTTT. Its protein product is CSVGTGNSNQPQHF.